The present T cell receptor beta chain was sequenced within a study of graft-versus-host responses after intestinal transplantation. Study-level information: Recipients had transplants, and these were multivisceral, liver-intestinal, or isolated intestinal.

Per the germline V gene, CDR1 is MDHEN and CDR2 is SYDVKM. Trimming removed 4 bases at V and 0 bases at J, with 4 bases between. CDR3 size: 12 residues. TCRdb keeps only in-frame clones here, not all; method: immunoSEQ multiplex PCR. Of around 26,000 clones in the sample, approximately 93% were seen once. The V and J genes are TRBV28 and TRBJ2-7, with D unresolved. Sequencing was performed on PBMCs, taken 156 days after intestinal transplant. The clonotype was recovered from a human patient who received an intestinal transplant, so some T cells may come from the graft donor. The CDR3 region has the DNA TGTGCCAGCAGTTATACCTCCTACGAGCAGTACTTC. Its protein is CASSYTSYEQYF.